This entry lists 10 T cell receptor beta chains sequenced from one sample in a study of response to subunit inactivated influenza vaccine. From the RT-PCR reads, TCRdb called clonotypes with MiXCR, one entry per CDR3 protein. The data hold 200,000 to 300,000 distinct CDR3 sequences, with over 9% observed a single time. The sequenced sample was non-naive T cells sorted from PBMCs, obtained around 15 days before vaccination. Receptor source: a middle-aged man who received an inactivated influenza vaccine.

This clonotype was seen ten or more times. The CDR3 bases are TGTGCCAGCAGCTTACAAGAGACTAGCGGCCGTGGGGAGCAGTTCTTC. Protein product: CASSLQETSGRGEQFF. V gene TRBV11-2 combines with J gene TRBJ2-1, with TRBD2 identical over 9 bases. With V trimmed by 2 bases and J by 10 bases, 12 bases remained unmatched. CDR3 size: 16 residues. Germline CDR1 and CDR2: SGHAT and FQNNGV. Combining the CDR3 with reference TRBV11-2 and TRBJ2-1 gives the whole variable domain EAGVAQSPRYKIIEKRQSVAFWCNPISGHATLYWYQQILGQGPKLLIQFQNNGVVDDSQLPKDRFSAERLKGVDSTLKIQPAKLEDSAVYLCASSLQETSGRGEQFFGPGTRLTVL.

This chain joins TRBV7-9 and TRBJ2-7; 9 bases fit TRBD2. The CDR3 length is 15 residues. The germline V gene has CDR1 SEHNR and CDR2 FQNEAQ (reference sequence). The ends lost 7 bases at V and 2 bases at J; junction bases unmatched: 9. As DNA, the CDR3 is TGTGCCAGCACCCCGCAAAGCGGGAGGCCCTACGAGCAGTACTTC. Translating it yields CASTPQSGRPYEQYF.

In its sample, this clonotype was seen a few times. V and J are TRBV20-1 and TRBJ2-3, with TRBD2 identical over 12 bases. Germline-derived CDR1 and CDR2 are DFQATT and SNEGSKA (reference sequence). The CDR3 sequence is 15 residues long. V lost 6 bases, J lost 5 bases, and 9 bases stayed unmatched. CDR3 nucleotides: TGCAGTGCCATCGGACTAGCGGGATGGTTAGATACGCAGTATTTT. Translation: CSAIGLAGWLDTQYF.

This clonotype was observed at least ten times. The CDR3 loop is CSVTGLSLSEQYF. The CDR3 DNA reads as TGCAGCGTTACTGGACTAAGCCTTTCCGAGCAGTACTTC. This chain links TRBV29-1 with TRBJ2-7; a weak D match, TRBD2 (6 bases). CDR1 is SQVTM and CDR2 is ANQGSEA in the germline V gene. V was cut by 5 bases and J by 6 bases, with 17 bases left in between. This CDR3 region has 13 residues.

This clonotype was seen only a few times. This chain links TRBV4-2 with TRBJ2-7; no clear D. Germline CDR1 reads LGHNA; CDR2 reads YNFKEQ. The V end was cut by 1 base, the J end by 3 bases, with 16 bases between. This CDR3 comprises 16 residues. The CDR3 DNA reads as TGTGCCAGCAGCCAAGTGGTCCACCAAAGTAACTACGAGCAGTACTTC. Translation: CASSQVVHQSNYEQYF.

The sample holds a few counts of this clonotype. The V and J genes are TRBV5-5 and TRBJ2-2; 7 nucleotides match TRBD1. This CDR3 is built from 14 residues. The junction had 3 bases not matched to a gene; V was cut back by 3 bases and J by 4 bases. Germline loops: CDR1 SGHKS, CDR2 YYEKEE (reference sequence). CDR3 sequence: CASSWGQRTGELFF. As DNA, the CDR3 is TGTGCCAGCAGCTGGGGACAGCGCACCGGGGAGCTGTTTTTT.

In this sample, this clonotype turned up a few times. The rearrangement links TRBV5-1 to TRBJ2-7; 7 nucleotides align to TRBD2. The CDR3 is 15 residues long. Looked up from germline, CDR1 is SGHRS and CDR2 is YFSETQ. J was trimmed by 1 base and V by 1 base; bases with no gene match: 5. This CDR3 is CASSLTAGASYEQYF. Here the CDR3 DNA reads TGCGCCAGCAGCTTGACGGCGGGAGCATCCTACGAGCAGTACTTC.

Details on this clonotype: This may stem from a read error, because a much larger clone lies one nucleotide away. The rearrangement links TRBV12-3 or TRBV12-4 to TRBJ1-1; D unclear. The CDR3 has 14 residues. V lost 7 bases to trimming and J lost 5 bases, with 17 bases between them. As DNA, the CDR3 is TGTGCCAGCACCGCAGCACGGGTTGGGACTGAAGCTTTCTTT. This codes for CASTAARVGTEAFF.

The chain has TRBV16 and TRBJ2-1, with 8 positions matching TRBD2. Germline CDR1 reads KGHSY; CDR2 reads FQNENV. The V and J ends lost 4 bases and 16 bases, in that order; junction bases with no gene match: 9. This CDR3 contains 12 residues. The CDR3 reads CASSLRGGSEFF. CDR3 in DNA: TGTGCCAGCAGCCTACGGGGGGGGAGTGAATTCTTC.

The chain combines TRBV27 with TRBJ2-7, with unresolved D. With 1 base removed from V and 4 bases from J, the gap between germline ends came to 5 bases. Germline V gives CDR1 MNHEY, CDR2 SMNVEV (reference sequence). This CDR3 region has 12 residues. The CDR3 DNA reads TGTGCCAGCAGTTTATACGGGTACGAGCAGTACTTC. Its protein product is CASSLYGYEQYF.